This TCR beta chain was sequenced during a study of blood T cell repertoires in COVID-19. Study information: PBMCs, B-cell-depleted T cells, or T cells were the source of the cDNA or gDNA that made up the material.

Per germline, CDR1 SGHAT and CDR2 FQNNGV. V lost 5 bases to trimming and J lost 6 bases, with 8 bases between them. CDR3 length: 11 amino acids. Per the original data handling: Amplified reference gene primers provided the basis for estimating nucleated cell counts. TCRdb keeps only in-frame clones here, not all; method: immunoSEQ multiplex PCR. Clone size and V and J calls were adopted from that table, with D and trimming inferred from the DNA. The table lists 220,000 or so clones, more than 75% of them singletons. The sample was peripheral blood. This TCR derives from a woman of 80 years or more with COVID-19, enrolled during active disease. The chain recombines TRBV11-2 with TRBJ2-7, with D uncertain. The CDR3 DNA reads TGTGCCAGCAGCCCTCTCTCCGAGCAGTACTTC. Its translation: CASSPLSEQYF. Drawing the rest from reference TRBV11-2 and TRBJ2-7, the complete variable domain is EAGVAQSPRYKIIEKRQSVAFWCNPISGHATLYWYQQILGQGPKLLIQFQNNGVVDDSQLPKDRFSAERLKGVDSTLKIQPAKLEDSAVYLCASSPLSEQYFGPGTRLTVT.